One and the same sample provided the 31 T cell receptor beta chains below, sequenced in a study of blood T cells in healthy people across ages. A second 7 to 11 cycle PCR used barcoded and J-beta primers. MiXCR was run by TCRdb on the 5' RACE reads, yielding one entry per CDR3 protein. The table lists around 1,100,000 distinct CDR3 sequences, 35% to 40% of them singletons. Sequenced material: blood. These receptors came from a man between 18 and 29 years old in good health.

The chain links TRBV29-1 to TRBJ2-7; 7 bases agree with TRBD2. CDR1 and CDR2 (germline): SQVTM, ANQGSEA. V lost 8 bases to trimming and J lost 2 bases; unmatched junction nucleotides: 3. The CDR3 is 11 residues long. CDR3 sequence reads: CSTSDTYEQYF. CDR3 nucleotides: TGCAGCACTAGCGACACCTACGAGCAGTACTTC.

The J gene is TRBJ1-1, the V gene TRBV19; D is ambiguous. Trimming removed 2 bases from V and 5 bases from J, with 9 bases in between. The length of the CDR3 is 13 residues. The germline V gene encodes CDR1 LNHDA and CDR2 SQIVND (reference sequence). CDR3 protein: CASSIIGETEAFF. The CDR3, as DNA: TGTGCCAGTAGTATAATAGGTGAGACTGAAGCTTTCTTT.

This sequence joins TRBV28 and TRBJ1-4, with TRBD1 matching 9 bases. In germline, CDR1 is MDHEN, CDR2 SYDVKM. The CDR3 contains 16 residues. The J segment lost 1 base and the V segment lost 7 bases, leaving 7 bases of the junction unmatched. The CDR3 coding sequence is TGTGCCAGCACGGGGACAGGGCTAGAAACTAATGAAAAACTGTTTTTT. It translates to CASTGTGLETNEKLFF.

The chain couples TRBV7-9 to TRBJ1-4; 8 positions agree with TRBD1. With V trimmed by 5 bases and J by 10 bases, 9 bases remained unmatched. CDR1 SEHNR and CDR2 FQNEAQ come from the germline V gene (reference sequence). The length of the CDR3 is 14 residues. The CDR3 DNA is TGTGCCAGCAGCCCGACAGGGGTTCGGGGAAAACTGTTTTTT. Translation: CASSPTGVRGKLFF. Full variable domain (remainder filled in from reference TRBV7-9 and TRBJ1-4): DTGVSQNPRHKITKRGQNVTFRCDPISEHNRLYWYRQTLGQGPEFLTYFQNEAQLEKSRLLSDRFSAERPKGSFSTLEIQRTEQGDSAMYLCASSPTGVRGKLFFGSGTQLSVL.

This clonotype was detected a few times. The genes are TRBV25-1 and TRBJ2-1, with 12 bases lining up with TRBD2. Judging by the DNA end, TRBJ2-7 fits better; the J call may be wrong. The CDR3 is 17 residues long. Looked up from germline, CDR1 is MGHDK and CDR2 is SYGVNS. CDR3: CASSELLAGGLYNEQYF. CDR3 coding DNA: TGTGCCAGCAGTGAATTGCTAGCGGGGGGGCTTTACAATGAGCAGTACTTC.

The chain recombines TRBV29-1 with TRBJ2-6, with D perhaps TRBD1 or TRBD2 (6 bases each). V dropped 1 base and J dropped 2 bases, with 18 bases sitting between them. The CDR3 totals 18 residues. CDR1 is SQVTM and CDR2 is ANQGSEA in the germline V gene. CDR3 nucleotides: TGCAGCGTTGAAGGGGGGGCGTTCCATGCCCCTGGGGCCAACGTCCTGACTTTC. The encoded protein is CSVEGGAFHAPGANVLTF.

This clonotype was observed a few times. The CDR3 loop reads CSVGQETQYF. The CDR3 bases are TGCAGCGTTGGTCAAGAGACCCAGTACTTC. This sequence joins TRBV29-1 and TRBJ2-5; D is unclear. The CDR3 has 10 residues. Germline V lookup: CDR1 SQVTM, CDR2 ANQGSEA. Trimming left V 4 bases short and J 2 bases short, with 2 bases between.

This clonotype was counted a few times. The chain is built from TRBV4-1 and TRBJ1-2; 7 nucleotides align to TRBD1. J gave up 7 bases and V 2 bases, and 13 bases lay outside the gene matches. There are 16 residues in the CDR3. CDR1 and CDR2 (germline): MGHRA, YSYEKL. This CDR3 is CASSQPRQGGFSGYTF. CDR3 DNA: TGCGCCAGCAGCCAACCCAGACAGGGTGGTTTTAGTGGCTACACCTTC.

This sequence joins TRBV5-1 and TRBJ2-1; 9 bases fit TRBD2. The J call may be faulty, since TRBJ2-7 better matches the DNA end. This CDR3 is 16 amino acids long. Germline V lookup: CDR1 SGHRS, CDR2 YFSETQ. CDR3 DNA sequence: TGCGCCAGCACCTCACAAGCGGGGGGCGCCTACAATGAGCAGTACTTC. This translates into CASTSQAGGAYNEQYF.

About this clonotype: The junction and the germline gene differ at one end; a read error may be behind it. The V gene is TRBV15, the J gene TRBJ2-7; D gene uncertain. The CDR3 runs to 12 residues. The germline CDR1 and CDR2 sequences are LNHNV and YYDKDF (reference sequence). The CDR3 region is CATGRVSYEQYF. In nucleotides, the CDR3 is TGTGCCACCGGCAGAGTGTCGTACGAGCAGTACTTC.

This chain joins TRBV7-9 and TRBJ1-2, with unresolved D. The CDR3 length is 14 residues. Trimming took off 7 bases at V and 5 bases at J, with 17 bases between the two ends. Germline-derived CDR1 and CDR2 are SEHNR and FQNEAQ (reference sequence). The CDR3 spells CASTPVVNSYGYTF. The CDR3 DNA reads as TGTGCCAGCACCCCCGTAGTCAATTCTTATGGCTACACCTTC.

This clonotype was detected a few times. V and J are TRBV5-6 and TRBJ2-7; D call uncertain. V lost 4 bases, J lost 5 bases, and 13 bases lay in between. The CDR3 has 13 residues. CDR1 is SGHDT and CDR2 is YYEEEE in the germline V gene. The CDR3 region is CASSVGRGDEQYF. Here the CDR3 DNA reads TGTGCCAGCAGCGTTGGCCGCGGCGACGAGCAGTACTTC.

This rearrangement joins TRBV6-1 to TRBJ2-5; D assignment may be TRBD1 or TRBD2 (5 bases each). The CDR3 contains 12 residues. CDR1 and CDR2 from the germline V gene are MNHNS and SASEGT. V lost 11 bases and J lost 5, with 15 bases in between. The CDR3 coding sequence is TGTGCCGTCAGAGGGGAAATGGAGACCCAGTACTTC. Translated: CAVRGEMETQYF.

This clonotype was observed at least ten times. The genes are TRBV7-9 and TRBJ2-7; 9 bases are shared with TRBD1. J gave up 2 bases and V 7 bases, and 6 bases lay outside the gene matches. CDR1 is SEHNR and CDR2 is FQNEAQ in the germline V gene (reference sequence). The CDR3 is made up of 14 amino acids. CDR3 DNA: TGTGCCAGCAACCCGGGACAGGGAACCTACGAGCAGTACTTC. As protein: CASNPGQGTYEQYF. Looking up the rest from reference TRBV7-9 and TRBJ2-7 gives the full variable domain: DTGVSQNPRHKITKRGQNVTFRCDPISEHNRLYWYRQTLGQGPEFLTYFQNEAQLEKSRLLSDRFSAERPKGSFSTLEIQRTEQGDSAMYLCASNPGQGTYEQYFGPGTRLTVT.

This clonotype was seen a handful of times. The chain uses TRBV5-6 and TRBJ1-1; D uncertain. With 1 base removed from V and 0 bases from J, the gap between germline ends came to 16 bases. Germline V CDR1 and CDR2: SGHDT, YYEEEE. This CDR3 comprises 17 residues. The CDR3 here is CASSLLTVALMNTEAFF. The DNA for the CDR3 is TGTGCCAGCAGCTTGCTTACGGTCGCTCTCATGAACACTGAAGCTTTCTTT.

This clonotype was seen a single time. The chain is built from TRBV9 and TRBJ1-2; tentatively, D is TRBD1 (5 bases). With 3 bases removed from V and 2 bases from J, the gap between germline ends came to 11 bases. The germline V gene has CDR1 SGDLS and CDR2 YYNGEE. The CDR3 totals 14 residues. The CDR3, as DNA: TGTGCCAGCAGCGATAGCAGACAGAACTATGGCTACACCTTC. This gives the protein CASSDSRQNYGYTF.

The chain links TRBV18 to TRBJ1-4; D is uncertain. CDR1 and CDR2 (germline): KGHSH, LQKENI. Deletions cut 6 bases from V and 1 base from J, with 15 bases between. The CDR3 runs 16 residues. The CDR3 protein is CASSPSSGQTNEKLFF. In DNA form, the CDR3 reads TGTGCCAGCTCTCCCTCGTCCGGGCAAACTAATGAAAAACTGTTTTTT.

This clonotype appeared a few times. The gene calls are TRBV9 and TRBJ2-2; 13 bases align to TRBD2. Trimming cost V 4 bases and J 4 bases; bases outside gene matches: 7. The CDR3 is 17 amino acids. Germline V lookup: CDR1 SGDLS, CDR2 YYNGEE. In nucleotides, the CDR3 is TGTGCCAGCAGCCCAGGGACTAGCGGGGCATTCACCGGGGAGCTGTTTTTT. Translating gives CASSPGTSGAFTGELFF.

This clonotype was seen a few times. The CDR3 region is CSASLSGDQETQYF. The CDR3 coding sequence is TGCAGTGCTAGTCTCTCCGGGGACCAAGAGACCCAGTACTTC. This rearrangement joins TRBV20-1 to TRBJ2-5, with a weak D call TRBD2 (5 bases). Germline V gene sequence: CDR1 DFQATT, CDR2 SNEGSKA (reference sequence). The ends were cut back, 3 bases at V and 0 bases at J, with 11 bases in the middle. This CDR3 spans 14 amino acids.

The rearrangement links TRBV6-5 to TRBJ2-2, with TRBD1 matching over 7 bases. The germline gives CDR1 MNHEY, CDR2 SVGAGI. The CDR3 sequence is 14 residues long. The trim removed 6 bases at V and 3 bases at J, leaving 4 bases unmatched. The CDR3 sequence is CASRPTGDTGELFF. The CDR3 DNA is TGTGCCAGCAGACCAACAGGGGACACCGGGGAGCTGTTTTTT.

The CDR3 DNA sequence: TGTGCCAGCAAAATGGACAGGGCAAACACCGGGGAGCTGTTTTTT. It translates to CASKMDRANTGELFF. The rearrangement links TRBV6-2 or TRBV6-3 to TRBJ2-2, with 8 bases that match TRBD1. This CDR3 has 15 amino acids. V shed 7 bases and J 2 bases; nucleotides not matched to a gene: 6. Germline CDR1 is MNHEY and CDR2 is SVGEGT.

The rearrangement links TRBV20-1 to TRBJ1-2; D perhaps matches TRBD1 (5 bases). The CDR3 runs 17 residues. Trimming pared 3 bases from V and 0 bases from J, leaving 20 bases between. CDR1 and CDR2 (germline): DFQATT, SNEGSKA (reference sequence). CDR3 nucleotide sequence: TGCAGTGCTAGGCGGGGGACGGGGAAGTTGGCTAACTATGGCTACACCTTC. It codes for CSARRGTGKLANYGYTF.

This clonotype has just a few counts. The CDR3 loop reads CASKLSGPLNEKLFF. The CDR3 DNA reads TGTGCCAGCAAATTATCCGGCCCGCTTAATGAAAAACTGTTTTTT. The chain has TRBV12-3 or TRBV12-4 and TRBJ1-4, with D uncertain. Trimming stripped 7 bases from V and 4 bases from J, with 16 bases between. The CDR3 extends over 15 amino acids.

About this clonotype: This may be a read error: a much more frequent sequence differs by one nucleotide. The CDR3 DNA sequence: TGTGCCAGCAGTACGACGGGGGGGCAAACAGATACGCAGTATTTT. This codes for CASSTTGGQTDTQYF. The V gene is TRBV12-3 or TRBV12-4, the J gene TRBJ2-3, with TRBD2 identical over 8 bases. CDR3 length: 15 residues. With 5 bases clipped from V and 3 bases from J, the junction kept 7 bases outside the gene matches.

This clonotype was seen just once. A junction end diverges from the germline sequence, so it may reflect a read error. V and J are TRBV4-2 and TRBJ1-5, with 7 nucleotides matching TRBD1. Germline-derived CDR1 and CDR2 are LGHNA and YNFKEQ. The length of the CDR3 is 18 residues. The CDR3, as DNA: TGTGCCAGCAGCCAAGATCCGGGACAGCCATATAGCAATCACCCCCAGCATTTT. The encoded protein is CASSQDPGQPYSNHPQHF.

The chain uses TRBV7-2 and TRBJ2-1; the D is unclear. Trimming took off 4 bases at V and 4 bases at J, with 11 bases between the two ends. Per the germline V gene, CDR1 is SGHTA and CDR2 is FQGNSA. The CDR3 is 14 amino acids. Here the CDR3 reads CASSSQRYYNEQFF. The CDR3 region has the DNA TGTGCCAGCAGCTCCCAGCGCTATTACAATGAGCAGTTCTTC.

The V gene is TRBV10-3, the J gene TRBJ1-1; TRBD1 aligns across 8 bases. Germline lookup yields CDR1 ENHRY and CDR2 SYGVKD. CDR3 length: 13 amino acids. V shed 6 bases and J 3 bases; nucleotides not matched to a gene: 3. Here the CDR3 DNA reads TGTGCCATCAGGATGACAGGGGACACTGAAGCTTTCTTT. Amino acid sequence: CAIRMTGDTEAFF.

The genes are TRBV10-3 and TRBJ1-1; D unresolved. Germline CDR1 ENHRY, CDR2 SYGVKD. Trimming cost V 8 bases and J 0 bases, with 10 bases left between them. The CDR3 has 13 residues. The CDR3 here is CAISGDLNTEAFF. The CDR3 bases are TGTGCCATCTCTGGGGATCTGAACACTGAAGCTTTCTTT.

The chain combines TRBV7-2 with TRBJ1-2, with TRBD1 matching over 9 bases. V lost 6 bases and J lost 8; bases outside the gene matches: 7. Germline assignment: CDR1 SGHTA and CDR2 FQGNSA. This CDR3 is 13 amino acids long. Here the CDR3 reads CASRSQGAQGYTF. In nucleotides, the CDR3 is TGTGCCAGCAGATCACAGGGGGCGCAGGGCTACACCTTC.

This clonotype was detected many times. The rearrangement uses TRBV20-1 and TRBJ2-1; D possibly matches TRBD1 or TRBD2 (5 bases each). Trimming removed 7 bases from V and 0 bases from J, with 13 bases in between. Germline lookup yields CDR1 DFQATT and CDR2 SNEGSKA (reference sequence). The CDR3 runs 14 residues. The CDR3 sequence is CSVAGRASYNEQFF. The CDR3 DNA sequence: TGCAGTGTCGCGGGCAGGGCCTCCTACAATGAGCAGTTCTTC.

This sequence joins TRBV4-1 and TRBJ2-1; the D gene is possibly TRBD1 (6 bases). Germline V gene lookup returns CDR1 MGHRA and CDR2 YSYEKL. V lost 6 bases to trimming and J lost 6 bases, with 6 bases between them. This CDR3 contains 11 residues. CDR3 sequence reads: CASRGANEQFF. As DNA, the CDR3 is TGCGCCAGCAGGGGGGCCAATGAGCAGTTCTTC.